A single sample is the source of the 5 T cell receptor beta chains below, sequenced in a study of CD8+ T cells in alopecia areata. Following RNA extraction, reverse transcription yielded cDNA that acted as the sequencing template. Generated by immunoSEQ multiplex PCR, the TCRdb table keeps only in-frame clones and is missing some. The sample records around 250,000 clones, 67% being singletons. This specimen was CD4+ T cells sorted from blood, taken at week 0. The origin of the receptors is a human donor with alopecia areata.

This chain connects TRBV29-1 to TRBJ2-7, with D hard to call. CDR3 length: 11 amino acids. The germline gives CDR1 SQVTM, CDR2 ANQGSEA. Trimming cost V 4 bases and J 9 bases, with 13 bases left between them. CDR3 loop: CSVAFRAAQYF. DNA of the CDR3: TGCAGCGTTGCATTTAGGGCGGCGCAGTACTTC.

The CDR3 region has the DNA TGCGCCAGCAGCTTGGAAGCGGGGAGCACAGATACGCAGTATTTT. Translating it yields CASSLEAGSTDTQYF. This sequence joins TRBV5-1 and TRBJ2-3, with TRBD2 matching over 7 bases. Trimming cost V 0 bases and J 0 bases; bases outside gene matches: 1. The CDR3 extends over 15 amino acids. Germline V gene lookup returns CDR1 SGHRS and CDR2 YFSETQ.

The chain joins TRBV30 to TRBJ2-7; D gene unclear. The V end was cut by 1 base, the J end by 1 base, with 5 bases between. Germline lookup yields CDR1 GTSNPN and CDR2 SVGIG (reference sequence). The CDR3 spans 12 residues. The DNA for the CDR3 is TGTGCCTGGAGTGGTAGGTCCTACGAGCAGTACTTC. This encodes CAWSGRSYEQYF.

The rearrangement joins TRBV29-1 to TRBJ2-5, with a possible D match to TRBD1 (5 bases). The CDR3 extends over 12 amino acids. Germline CDR1 reads SQVTM; CDR2 reads ANQGSEA. Trimming removed 5 bases from V and 5 bases from J, with 12 bases in between. CDR3 amino acids: CSVLTGFETQYF. As DNA, the CDR3 is TGCAGCGTTCTTACAGGTTTCGAGACCCAGTACTTC.

This clone was found a few times. The chain is built from TRBV30 and TRBJ2-2, with D maybe TRBD1 (6 bases). Germline V gives CDR1 GTSNPN, CDR2 SVGIG (reference sequence). Trimming left V 3 bases short and J 4 bases short, with 12 bases between. This CDR3 comprises 14 residues. The CDR3 DNA follows: TGTGCCTGGAGGAATCAGGGGTCCACCGGGGAGCTGTTTTTT. Its translation: CAWRNQGSTGELFF.